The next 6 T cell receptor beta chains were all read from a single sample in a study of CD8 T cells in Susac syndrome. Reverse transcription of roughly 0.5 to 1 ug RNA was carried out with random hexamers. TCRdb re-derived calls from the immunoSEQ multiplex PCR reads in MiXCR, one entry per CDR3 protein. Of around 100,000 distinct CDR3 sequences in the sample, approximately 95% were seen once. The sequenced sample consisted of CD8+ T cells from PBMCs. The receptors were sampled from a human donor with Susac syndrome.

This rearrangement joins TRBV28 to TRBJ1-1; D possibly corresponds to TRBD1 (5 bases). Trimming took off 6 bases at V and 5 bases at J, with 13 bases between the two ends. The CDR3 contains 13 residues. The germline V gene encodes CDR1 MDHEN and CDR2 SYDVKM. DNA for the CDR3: TGTGCCAGCAGCTCCAGGGTTTTTACTGAAGCTTTCTTT. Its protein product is CASSSRVFTEAFF.

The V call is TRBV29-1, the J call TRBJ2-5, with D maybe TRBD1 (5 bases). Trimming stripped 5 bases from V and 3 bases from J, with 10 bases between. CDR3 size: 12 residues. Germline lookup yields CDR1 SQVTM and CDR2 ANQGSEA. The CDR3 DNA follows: TGCAGCGTTAGACAGATTGAAGAGACCCAGTACTTC. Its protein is CSVRQIEETQYF.

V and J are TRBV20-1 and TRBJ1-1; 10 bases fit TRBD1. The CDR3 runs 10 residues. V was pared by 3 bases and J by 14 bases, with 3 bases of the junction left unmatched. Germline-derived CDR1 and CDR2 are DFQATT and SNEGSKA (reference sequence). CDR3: CSARRTGGFF. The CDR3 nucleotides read TGCAGTGCTAGGAGGACAGGGGGGTTCTTT.

The CDR3 DNA is TGTGCCAGCAGCCCTGGGAGGGCGGATGTTCATGGCTACACCTTC. It encodes CASSPGRADVHGYTF. The chain recombines TRBV13 with TRBJ1-2; no clear D. The V end was cut by 5 bases, the J end by 6 bases, with 19 bases between. CDR3 size: 15 residues. The germline gives CDR1 PRHDT, CDR2 FYEKMQ (reference sequence).

The CDR3 reads CSARDMSSGASTDTQYF. The CDR3 DNA follows: TGCAGTGCTAGAGATATGTCTAGCGGGGCGAGCACAGATACGCAGTATTTT. This chain joins TRBV20-1 and TRBJ2-3; 9 bases are a match to TRBD2. Germline values: CDR1 DFQATT, CDR2 SNEGSKA (reference sequence). CDR3 length: 17 amino acids. V trimming: 0 bases; J trimming: 0 bases; junction bases outside the gene matches: 7.

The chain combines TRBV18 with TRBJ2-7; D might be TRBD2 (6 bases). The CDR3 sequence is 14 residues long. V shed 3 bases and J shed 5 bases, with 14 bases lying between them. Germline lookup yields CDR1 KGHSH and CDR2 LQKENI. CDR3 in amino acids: CASSPGGPGNEQYF. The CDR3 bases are TGTGCCAGCTCACCGGGGGGACCAGGAAACGAGCAGTACTTC.